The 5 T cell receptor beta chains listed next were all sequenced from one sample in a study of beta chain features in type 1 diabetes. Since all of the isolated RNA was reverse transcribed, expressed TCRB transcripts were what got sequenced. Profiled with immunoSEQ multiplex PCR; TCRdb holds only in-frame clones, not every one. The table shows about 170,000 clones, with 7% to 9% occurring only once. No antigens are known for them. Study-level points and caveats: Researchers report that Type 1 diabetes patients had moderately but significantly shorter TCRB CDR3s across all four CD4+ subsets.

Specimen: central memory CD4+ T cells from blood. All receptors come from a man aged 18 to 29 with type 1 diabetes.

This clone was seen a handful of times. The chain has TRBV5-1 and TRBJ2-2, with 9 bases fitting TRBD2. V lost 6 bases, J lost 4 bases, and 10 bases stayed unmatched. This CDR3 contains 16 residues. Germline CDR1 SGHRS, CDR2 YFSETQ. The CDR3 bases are TGCGCCAGCACCGCGAGCGGGACTAGCACCACCGGGGAGCTGTTTTTT. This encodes CASTASGTSTTGELFF.

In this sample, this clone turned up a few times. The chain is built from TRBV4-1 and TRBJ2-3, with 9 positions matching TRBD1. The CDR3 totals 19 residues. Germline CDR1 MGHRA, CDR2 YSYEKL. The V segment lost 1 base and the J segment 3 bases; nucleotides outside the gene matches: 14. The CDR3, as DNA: TGCGCCAGCAGCCAAGGACGAAATTTGGGACAGGGTTGGACAGATACGCAGTATTTT. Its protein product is CASSQGRNLGQGWTDTQYF.

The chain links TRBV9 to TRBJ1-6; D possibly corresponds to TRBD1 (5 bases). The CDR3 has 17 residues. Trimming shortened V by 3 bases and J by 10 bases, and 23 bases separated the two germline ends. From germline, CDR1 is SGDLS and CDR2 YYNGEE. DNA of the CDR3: TGTGCCAGCAGCGATCAAAGGGGTGGGCCCCCACGGTCACCCCTCCACTTT. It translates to CASSDQRGGPPRSPLHF. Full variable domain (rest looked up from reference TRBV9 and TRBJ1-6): DSGVTQTPKHLITATGQRVTLRCSPRSGDLSVYWYQQSLDQGLQFLIQYYNGEERAKGNILERFSAQQFPDLHSELNLSSLELGDSALYFCASSDQRGGPPRSPLHFGNGTRLTVT.

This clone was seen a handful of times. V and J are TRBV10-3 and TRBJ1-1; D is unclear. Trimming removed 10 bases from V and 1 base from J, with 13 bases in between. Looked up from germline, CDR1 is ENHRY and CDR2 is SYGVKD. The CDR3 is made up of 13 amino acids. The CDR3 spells CATGGQENTEAFF. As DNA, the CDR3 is TGTGCCACCGGTGGGCAAGAGAACACTGAAGCTTTCTTT.

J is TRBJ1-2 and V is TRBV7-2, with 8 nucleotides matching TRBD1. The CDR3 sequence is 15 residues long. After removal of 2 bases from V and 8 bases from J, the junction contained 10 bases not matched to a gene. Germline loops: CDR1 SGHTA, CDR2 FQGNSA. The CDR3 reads CASSLRAGGEGGYTF. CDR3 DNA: TGTGCCAGCAGCTTAAGGGCAGGGGGCGAGGGAGGCTACACCTTC. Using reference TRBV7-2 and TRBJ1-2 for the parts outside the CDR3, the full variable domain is GAGVSQSPSNKVTEKGKDVELRCDPISGHTALYWYRQSLGQGLEFLIYFQGNSAPDKSGLPSDRFSAERTGGSVSTLTIQRTQQEDSAVYLCASSLRAGGEGGYTFGSGTRLTVV.